The rows below give T cell receptor beta chains drawn from one sample of a study of cytomegalovirus exposure and HLA in healthy donors. Sequenced by immunoSEQ multiplex PCR; TCRdb stores in-frame clones only, minus some. The sample lists 150,000 to 200,000 clones; around nine tenths were seen once. The sequencing input was PBMCs. The receptors derive from a woman aged 18-35 years in good health and CMV-seronegative. Each CDR3 is given with its conserved first and last residue. The D gene is left open where the match is weak. Some rows mark clone size as missing; the rest say once, few, many or name a class of expanded clone.

>TRBJ1-2|TRBV30|NA|13|NA
CAWSVHEGQGYTF
TGTGCCTGGAGTGTACATGAGGGCCAGGGCTACACCTTC
>TRBJ2-7|TRBV6-6|NA|10|NA
CASSGGEQYF
TGTGCCAGCAGTGGGGGGGAGCAGTACTTC
>TRBJ1-2|TRBV29-1|TRBD1|12|NA
CSVTDRDYGYTF
TGCAGCGTCACGGACAGGGACTATGGCTACACCTTC
>TRBJ1-1|TRBV28|NA|11|once
CASSLQSEAFF
TGTGCCAGCAGTTTACAGTCCGAAGCTTTCTTT
>TRBJ2-7|TRBV9|TRBD2|15|few
CASSPVGGEGYEQYF
TGTGCCAGCAGCCCAGTGGGGGGGGAGGGATACGAGCAGTACTTC
>TRBJ2-1|TRBV9|NA|14|NA
CASSVATRDNEQFF
TGTGCCAGCAGCGTAGCAACCCGAGACAATGAGCAGTTCTTC
>TRBJ2-1|TRBV18|TRBD2|17|NA
CASSSPEAGASYNEQFF
TGTGCCAGCTCATCCCCGGAAGCGGGAGCTTCCTACAATGAGCAGTTCTTC
>TRBJ2-7|TRBV27|TRBD2|18|once
CAGSHKGPGLAGSYEQYF
TGTGCCGGCAGCCATAAGGGGCCGGGACTAGCGGGCTCCTACGAGCAGTACTTC
>TRBJ1-2|TRBV7-8|TRBD1|18|once
CASSLTPIDRTGGYGYTF
TGTGCCAGCAGCTTAACCCCAATCGACCGGACAGGGGGCTATGGCTACACCTTC
>TRBJ2-5|TRBV7-2|TRBD2|15|NA
CASSKSGLEGGTQYF
TGTGCCAGCAGCAAATCGGGACTAGAGGGCGGGACCCAGTACTTC
>TRBJ2-5|TRBV6-6|TRBD2|14|few
CASSPEGSGETQYF
TGTGCCAGCAGCCCCGAGGGTAGCGGGGAGACCCAGTACTTC
>TRBJ2-7|TRBV30|NA|13|NA
CAWEQGPTYEQYF
TGTGCCTGGGAACAGGGTCCCACCTACGAGCAGTACTTC
>TRBJ2-7|TRBV14|TRBD2|16|few
CASSQDRGLAVDEQYF
TGTGCCAGCAGCCAAGACCGGGGACTAGCGGTAGACGAGCAGTACTTC
>TRBJ2-1|TRBV10-3|TRBD2|14|NA
CATVGLAGVDEQFF
TGTGCCACGGTAGGACTTGCGGGAGTGGATGAGCAGTTCTTC
>TRBJ2-7|TRBV7-7|TRBD1|16|NA
CASSLGPGTGSYEQYF
TGTGCTAGCAGCTTAGGCCCCGGGACAGGGTCCTACGAGCAGTACTTC
>TRBJ2-6|TRBV27|NA|17|NA
CASSGQTGNSGANVLTF
TGTGCCAGCAGCGGTCAGACAGGAAACTCTGGGGCCAACGTCCTGACTTTC
>TRBJ2-7|TRBV30|NA|14|NA
CAWGRGQGMGEQYF
TGTGCCTGGGGCCGTGGGCAGGGGATGGGCGAGCAGTACTTC
>TRBJ2-1|TRBV30|NA|17|NA
CAWSRRGLSVDYNEQFF
TGTGCCTGGAGTAGGCGGGGGCTTTCCGTTGACTACAATGAGCAGTTCTTC
>TRBJ2-4|TRBV7-2|TRBD2|17|NA
CASSASGTGGFKNIQYF
TGTGCCAGCAGCGCTTCCGGGACCGGGGGGTTCAAAAACATTCAGTACTTC
>TRBJ1-5|TRBV7-9|NA|12|NA
CASSSLNQPQHF
TGTGCCAGCAGCTCTCTAAATCAGCCCCAGCATTTT
>TRBJ2-2|TRBV11-3|TRBD1|15|NA
CASSLGTGRTGELFF
TGTGCCAGCAGCTTAGGGACAGGGAGAACCGGGGAGCTGTTTTTT
>TRBJ2-7|TRBV27|NA|14|NA
CASSFLDSFYEQYF
TGTGCCAGCAGTTTTTTGGACAGCTTCTACGAGCAGTACTTC
>TRBJ2-1|TRBV19|TRBD2|15|NA
CASSMTSGGYNEQFF
TGTGCCAGTAGTATGACTAGCGGAGGTTACAATGAGCAGTTCTTC
>TRBJ2-7|TRBV18|NA|14|NA
CASSPARGIGEQYF
TGTGCCAGCTCACCGGCCAGGGGTATTGGCGAGCAGTACTTC
>TRBJ1-2|TRBV6-5|NA|15|NA
CASRWRGRVYGGYTF
TGTGCCAGCAGATGGAGGGGACGAGTATATGGTGGCTACACCTTC
>TRBJ2-1|TRBV9|TRBD2|16|NA
CASSVSGTSGYNEQFF
TGTGCCAGCAGCGTCTCCGGGACTAGCGGTTACAATGAGCAGTTCTTC
>TRBJ2-1|TRBV4-1|TRBD1|15|NA
CASSQDARGHNEQFF
TGCGCCAGCAGCCAAGATGCCAGGGGGCATAATGAGCAGTTCTTC
>TRBJ2-5|TRBV28|NA|14|NA
CASSPDTAQETQYF
TGTGCCAGCAGTCCGGACACGGCCCAAGAGACCCAGTACTTC
>TRBJ1-3|TRBV5-1|NA|16|NA
CASSLGEGASGNTIYF
TGCGCCAGCAGCTTGGGGGAGGGCGCCTCTGGAAACACCATATATTTT
>TRBJ2-1|TRBV7-8|NA|17|NA
CASSPSGTPGLNNEQFF
TGTGCCAGCAGCCCCTCCGGGACTCCCGGACTAAACAATGAGCAGTTCTTC
>TRBJ1-1|TRBV19|NA|14|NA
CASSIGGSDTEAFF
TGTGCCAGTAGTATTGGGGGCTCGGACACTGAAGCTTTCTTT
>TRBJ2-3|TRBV27|TRBD1|15|NA
CASSRQGARTDTQYF
TGTGCCAGCAGTAGACAGGGGGCGCGCACAGATACGCAGTATTTT
>TRBJ1-5|TRBV28|NA|13|NA
CASRSDIHQPQHF
TGTGCCAGCAGATCGGACATTCATCAGCCCCAGCATTTT
>TRBJ2-3|TRBV9|TRBD2|16|NA
CASSGRAGGRGDTQYF
TGTGCCAGCAGCGGACGAGCGGGGGGACGAGGAGATACGCAGTATTTT
>TRBJ2-3|TRBV11-2|TRBD2|17|few
CASSLSGTSGSTDTQYF
TGTGCCAGCAGCTTGTCGGGGACTAGCGGGAGCACAGATACGCAGTATTTT
>TRBJ2-7|TRBV19|TRBD1|15|NA
CASSILGQASYEQYF
TGTGCCAGTAGTATACTGGGACAGGCCTCCTACGAGCAGTACTTC
>TRBJ1-2|TRBV19|TRBD1|17|once
CASSLYGQGGYSYGYTF
TGTGCCAGTAGTCTATACGGACAGGGAGGTTACAGCTATGGCTACACCTTC
>TRBJ1-3|TRBV5-3|NA|18|NA
CARSLVIFFGVSGNTIYF
TGTGCCAGAAGCTTGGTAATTTTTTTCGGGGTATCAGGAAACACCATATATTTT
>TRBJ2-5|TRBV5-6|TRBD2|12|NA
CASSLGTTEQYF
TGTGCCAGCAGCTTAGGGACTACAGAGCAGTACTTC